Following are 10 T cell receptor beta chains from one sample sequenced in a study of early T cells in non-severe SARS-CoV-2 infection. TCRdb used MiXCR to reprocess the 5' RACE reads, holding one entry per CDR3 protein. This table holds approximately 46,000 distinct CDR3 sequences, 20% to 25% found once. The material sequenced was whole blood, taken at baseline. These receptors came from an adult who was a healthcare worker with PCR-confirmed SARS-CoV-2 infection or an uninfected control (not recorded which).

This chain uses TRBV10-3 with TRBJ2-5; 9 nucleotides line up with TRBD1. The CDR3 extends over 15 amino acids. V lost 6 bases and J lost 5; bases outside the gene matches: 10. Germline-derived CDR1 and CDR2 are ENHRY and SYGVKD. CDR3 residues: CAIRFGTGYRETQYF. The CDR3 DNA is TGTGCCATCAGATTCGGGACAGGGTATAGGGAGACCCAGTACTTC.

The chain combines TRBV12-3 or TRBV12-4 with TRBJ1-2; D might be TRBD1 (6 bases). The CDR3 has 12 residues. V was clipped by 3 bases and J by 8 bases, with 10 bases between them. DNA for the CDR3: TGTGCCAGCAGTTTTCGGACAGACGGCTACACCTTC. The encoded protein is CASSFRTDGYTF.

This clonotype has just a few counts. CDR3 residues: CASSSGGRRPDTQYF. The CDR3 nucleotides read TGTGCCAGCAGCTCCGGAGGTCGCCGACCAGATACGCAGTATTTT. The V and J genes are TRBV7-6 and TRBJ2-3; TRBD2 is a possible D gene (5 bases). The V and J ends lost 4 bases and 4 bases respectively, with 15 bases between them. Germline assignment: CDR1 SGHVS and CDR2 FNYEAQ. The CDR3 contains 15 residues.

This clonotype was seen more than once but under ten times. V usage is TRBV5-1 and J usage is TRBJ1-1, with 12 bases aligning to TRBD1. Trimming cost V 4 bases and J 3 bases; bases outside gene matches: 7. Germline lookup yields CDR1 SGHRS and CDR2 YFSETQ. The CDR3 totals 16 residues. The CDR3 nucleotides are TGCGCCAGCAGCCCCCGGGACAGGGGGCCTTACACTGAAGCTTTCTTT. Protein product: CASSPRDRGPYTEAFF.

This clonotype was seen more than once but under ten times. The V gene is TRBV27, the J gene TRBJ2-1, with 9 bases identical to TRBD2. The CDR3 runs to 15 residues. With 2 bases clipped from V and 5 bases from J, the junction kept 4 bases outside the gene matches. In germline, CDR1 is MNHEY, CDR2 SMNVEV (reference sequence). CDR3 DNA: TGTGCCAGCAGTTTAAATAGCGGGGGACACAATGAGCAGTTCTTC. Translating gives CASSLNSGGHNEQFF.

This clonotype was detected only a few times. The rearrangement uses TRBV11-2 and TRBJ2-1; D gene ambiguous. The germline V gene encodes CDR1 SGHAT and CDR2 FQNNGV. The V gene lost 0 bases and the J gene lost 1 base, with 10 bases spanning the gap. There are 16 residues in the CDR3. The CDR3 coding sequence is TGTGCCAGCAGCTTAGACCCGGCTCGATCCTACAATGAGCAGTTCTTC. Translating gives CASSLDPARSYNEQFF.

This chain joins TRBV11-2 and TRBJ2-7, with 10 bases fitting TRBD2. V lost 5 bases to trimming and J lost 0 bases; unmatched junction nucleotides: 4. The germline V gene encodes CDR1 SGHAT and CDR2 FQNNGV. This CDR3 comprises 15 residues. The CDR3 reads CASSVPSGSSYEQYF. In DNA form, the CDR3 reads TGTGCCAGCAGCGTACCTAGCGGGAGCTCCTACGAGCAGTACTTC.

The gene calls are TRBV28 and TRBJ2-3, with TRBD1 as a possible D gene (5 bases). The V end was cut by 5 bases, the J end by 2 bases, with 8 bases between. Germline-derived CDR1 and CDR2 are MDHEN and SYDVKM. The CDR3 sequence is 13 residues long. As DNA, the CDR3 is TGTGCCAGCAGTGTACAGGCCACAGATACGCAGTATTTT. Translation: CASSVQATDTQYF.

This clonotype was observed a few times. This chain uses TRBV12-3 or TRBV12-4 with TRBJ1-1; possibly TRBD1 for D (6 bases). This CDR3 is built from 14 residues. V lost 5 bases and J lost 1, with 11 bases in between. The CDR3 loop reads CASSSPGQNTEAFF. CDR3 in DNA: TGTGCCAGCAGTAGCCCGGGACAGAACACTGAAGCTTTCTTT.

This clonotype was counted between two and nine times. The rearrangement joins TRBV29-1 to TRBJ2-7, with no clear D. Germline CDR1 SQVTM, CDR2 ANQGSEA. CDR3 size: 12 residues. The V end lost 2 bases, the J end lost 3 bases, and 8 bases lay between the germline ends. In DNA form, the CDR3 reads TGCAGCGTTGAAAGTCAGTACTACGAGCAGTACTTC. It is translated as CSVESQYYEQYF.